Following are 2 T cell receptor beta chains from one sample sequenced in a study of T cell responses to AZD1222 COVID-19 vaccine. TCRdb keeps only in-frame clones here, not all; method: immunoSEQ multiplex PCR. The data contain around 120,000 clones, 85% to 90% of them singletons. The input for sequencing was peripheral blood, taken on day 0 of MenACWY control vaccination. All receptors derive from an adult in good health.

The chain carries TRBV18 and TRBJ2-7, with 7 bases identical to TRBD2. Germline values: CDR1 KGHSH, CDR2 LQKENI. V lost 0 bases and J lost 3; bases outside the gene matches: 5. This CDR3 has 15 residues. CDR3 bases: TGTGCCAGCTCACCACCCGGACTAGGTGGCTACGAGCAGTACTTC. This encodes CASSPPGLGGYEQYF. Together with reference TRBV18 and TRBJ2-7, the CDR3 gives the full variable domain: NAGVMQNPRHLVRRRGQEARLRCSPMKGHSHVYWYRQLPEEGLKFMVYLQKENIIDESGMPKERFSAEFPKEGPSILRIQQVVRGDSAAYFCASSPPGLGGYEQYFGPGTRLTVT.

The chain employs TRBV28 and TRBJ1-4; the D gene is possibly TRBD1 (5 bases). From germline, CDR1 is MDHEN and CDR2 SYDVKM. Trimming pared 2 bases from V and 6 bases from J, leaving 10 bases between. There are 14 residues in the CDR3. CDR3 in DNA: TGTGCCAGCAGTTTAAGCGGGGGGGATGAAAAACTGTTTTTT. Residues: CASSLSGGDEKLFF.